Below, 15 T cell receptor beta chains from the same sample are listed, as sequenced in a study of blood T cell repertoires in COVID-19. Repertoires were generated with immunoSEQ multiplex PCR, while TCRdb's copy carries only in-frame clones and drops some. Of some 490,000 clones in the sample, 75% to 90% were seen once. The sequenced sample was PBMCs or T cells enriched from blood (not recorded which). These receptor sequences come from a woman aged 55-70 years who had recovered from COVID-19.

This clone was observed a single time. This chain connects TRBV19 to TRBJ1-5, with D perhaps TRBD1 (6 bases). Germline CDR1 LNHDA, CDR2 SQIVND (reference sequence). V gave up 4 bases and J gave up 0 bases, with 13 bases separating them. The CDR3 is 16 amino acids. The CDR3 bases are TGTGCCAGTAGTACCCTCGGGACATATAGCAATCAGCCCCAGCATTTT. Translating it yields CASSTLGTYSNQPQHF.

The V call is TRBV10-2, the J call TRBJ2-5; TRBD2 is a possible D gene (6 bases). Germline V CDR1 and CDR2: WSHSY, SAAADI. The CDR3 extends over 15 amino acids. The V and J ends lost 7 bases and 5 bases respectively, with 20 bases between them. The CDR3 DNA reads TGCGCCAGCACCAAGCGGGCAGGGCGAAGGGAGACCCAGTACTTC. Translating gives CASTKRAGRRETQYF.

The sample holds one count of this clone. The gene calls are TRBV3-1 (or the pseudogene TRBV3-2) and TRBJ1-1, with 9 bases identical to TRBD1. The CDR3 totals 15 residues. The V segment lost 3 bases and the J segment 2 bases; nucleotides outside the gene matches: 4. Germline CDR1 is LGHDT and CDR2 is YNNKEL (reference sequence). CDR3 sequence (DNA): TGTGCCAGCAGCCAGGGACAGGGCGGAAACACTGAAGCTTTCTTT. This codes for CASSQGQGGNTEAFF.

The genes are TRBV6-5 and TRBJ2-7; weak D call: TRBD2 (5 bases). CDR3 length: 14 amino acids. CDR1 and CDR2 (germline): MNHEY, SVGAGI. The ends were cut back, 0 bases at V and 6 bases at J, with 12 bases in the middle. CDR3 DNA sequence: TGTGCCAGCAGTTACTCGAGGGCCCTAGGCGAGCAGTACTTC. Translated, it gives CASSYSRALGEQYF.

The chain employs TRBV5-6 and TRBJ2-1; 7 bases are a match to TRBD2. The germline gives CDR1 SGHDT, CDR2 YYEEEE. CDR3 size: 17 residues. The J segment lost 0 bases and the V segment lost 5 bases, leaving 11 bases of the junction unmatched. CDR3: CASSFARAGVSYNEQFF. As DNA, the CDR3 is TGTGCCAGCAGTTTTGCCCGGGCGGGGGTCTCCTACAATGAGCAGTTCTTC.

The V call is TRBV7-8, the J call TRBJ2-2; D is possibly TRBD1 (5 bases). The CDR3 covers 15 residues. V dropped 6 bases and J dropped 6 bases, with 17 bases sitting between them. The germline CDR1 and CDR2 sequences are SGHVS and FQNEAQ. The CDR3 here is CASRSFGAQAGELFF. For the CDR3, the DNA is TGTGCCAGCAGATCGTTTGGGGCTCAAGCCGGGGAGCTGTTTTTT.

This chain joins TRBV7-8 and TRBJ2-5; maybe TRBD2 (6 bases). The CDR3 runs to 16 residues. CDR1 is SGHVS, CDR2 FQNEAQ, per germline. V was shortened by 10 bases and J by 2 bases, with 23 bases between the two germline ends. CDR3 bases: TGTGCCACCACCCAGGAGGCGGGGAACCTTCAAGAGACCCAGTACTTC. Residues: CATTQEAGNLQETQYF. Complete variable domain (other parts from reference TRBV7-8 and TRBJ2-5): GAGVSQSPRYKVAKRGQDVALRCDPISGHVSLFWYQQALGQGPEFLTYFQNEAQLDKSGLPSDRFFAERPEGSVSTLKIQRTQQEDSAVYLCATTQEAGNLQETQYFGPGTRLLVL.

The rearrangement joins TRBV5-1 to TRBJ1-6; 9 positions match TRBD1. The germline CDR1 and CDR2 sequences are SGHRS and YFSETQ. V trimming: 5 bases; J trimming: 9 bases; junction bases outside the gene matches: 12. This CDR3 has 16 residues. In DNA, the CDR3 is TGCGCCAGCAGGCCTGACAGGGGGTCGGCTAGTTCACCCCTCCACTTT. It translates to CASRPDRGSASSPLHF.

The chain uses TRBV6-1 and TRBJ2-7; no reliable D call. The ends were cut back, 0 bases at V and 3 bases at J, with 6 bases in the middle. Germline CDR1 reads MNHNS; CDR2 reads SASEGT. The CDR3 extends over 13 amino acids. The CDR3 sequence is CASSEANYYEQYF. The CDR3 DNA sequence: TGTGCCAGCAGTGAAGCTAACTACTACGAGCAGTACTTC.

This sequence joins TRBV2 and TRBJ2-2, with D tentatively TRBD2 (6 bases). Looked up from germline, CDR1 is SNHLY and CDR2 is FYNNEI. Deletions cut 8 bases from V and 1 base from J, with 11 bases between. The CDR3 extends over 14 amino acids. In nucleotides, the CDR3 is TGTGCCAGCTCGGGGGATGTGAACACCGGGGAGCTGTTTTTT. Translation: CASSGDVNTGELFF.

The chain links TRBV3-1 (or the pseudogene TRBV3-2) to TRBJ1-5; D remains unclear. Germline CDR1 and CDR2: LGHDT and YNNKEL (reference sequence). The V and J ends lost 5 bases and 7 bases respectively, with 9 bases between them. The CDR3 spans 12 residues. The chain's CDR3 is CASSSGRQPQHF. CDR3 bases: TGTGCCAGCAGCAGCGGGAGGCAGCCCCAGCATTTT.

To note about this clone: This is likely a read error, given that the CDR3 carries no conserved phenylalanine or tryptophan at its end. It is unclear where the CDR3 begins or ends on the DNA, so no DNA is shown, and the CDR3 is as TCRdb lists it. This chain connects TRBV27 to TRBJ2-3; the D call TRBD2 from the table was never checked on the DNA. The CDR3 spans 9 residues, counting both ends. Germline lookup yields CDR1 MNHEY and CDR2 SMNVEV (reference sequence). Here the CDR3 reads CASGPRREL.

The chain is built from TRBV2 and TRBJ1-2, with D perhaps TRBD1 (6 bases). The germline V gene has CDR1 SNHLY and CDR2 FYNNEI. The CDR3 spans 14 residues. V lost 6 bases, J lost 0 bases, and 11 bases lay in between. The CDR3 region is CASRAQGTNYGYTF. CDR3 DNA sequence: TGTGCCAGCAGAGCACAGGGTACTAACTATGGCTACACCTTC. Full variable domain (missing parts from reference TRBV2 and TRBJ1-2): EPEVTQTPSHQVTQMGQEVILRCVPISNHLYFYWYRQILGQKVEFLVSFYNNEISEKSEIFDDQFSVERPDGSNFTLKIRSTKLEDSAMYFCASRAQGTNYGYTFGSGTRLTVV.

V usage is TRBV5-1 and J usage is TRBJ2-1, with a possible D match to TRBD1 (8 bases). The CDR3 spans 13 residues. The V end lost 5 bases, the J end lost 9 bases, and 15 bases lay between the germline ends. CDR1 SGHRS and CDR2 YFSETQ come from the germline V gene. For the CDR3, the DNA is TGCGCCAGCAGTTACAGGGGGGGTGGTGAGCAGTTCTTC. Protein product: CASSYRGGGEQFF.

CDR3 amino acids: CASRPAGAPRETQYF. The CDR3 nucleotides are TGTGCCAGCCGACCCGCGGGGGCTCCACGGGAGACCCAGTACTTC. This chain uses TRBV3-1 (or the pseudogene TRBV3-2) with TRBJ2-5; D might be TRBD2 (7 bases). Germline assignment: CDR1 LGHDT and CDR2 YNNKEL (reference sequence). The CDR3 covers 15 residues. Deletions cut 8 bases from V and 5 bases from J, with 21 bases between.